One and the same sample provided the 32 T cell receptor beta chains below, sequenced in a study of T cell responses to AZD1222 COVID-19 vaccine. Profiling relied on immunoSEQ multiplex PCR, and the TCRdb table lists in-frame clones only, not all of them. Seen here are around 78,000 clones, roughly 90% observed once, and the top ten hold 4.2%. The sequences come from peripheral blood, collected on day 0 of AZD1222 vaccination. These receptor sequences come from an adult in good health.

This sequence joins TRBV11-1 and TRBJ2-7; D is unresolved. The CDR3 is made up of 11 amino acids. Trimming shortened V by 4 bases and J by 2 bases, and 3 bases separated the two germline ends. Looked up from germline, CDR1 is SGHAT and CDR2 is FQDESV (reference sequence). The CDR3 sequence is CASSSAYEQYF. In DNA form, the CDR3 reads TGTGCCAGCAGCTCCGCCTACGAGCAGTACTTC.

The CDR3 is CASGPAGATNEKLFF. The CDR3 DNA follows: TGTGCTAGTGGCCCCGCAGGAGCAACTAATGAAAAACTGTTTTTT. V usage is TRBV12-5 and J usage is TRBJ1-4; D not resolved. CDR1 and CDR2 from the germline V gene are LGHNT and FRNRAP. Trimming took 6 bases from V and 0 from J, leaving 11 bases between them. This CDR3 region has 15 residues.

The rearrangement links TRBV6-2 or TRBV6-3 to TRBJ2-2, with a tentative D call TRBD2 (6 bases). The germline V and J ends were trimmed by 2 bases and 5 bases, with 12 bases remaining between them. CDR1 MNHEY and CDR2 SVGEGT come from the germline V gene. The CDR3 length is 15 residues. The CDR3 sequence: CASSYQLARTGELFF. The CDR3 DNA sequence: TGTGCCAGCAGTTACCAGCTAGCGCGGACCGGGGAGCTGTTTTTT.

CDR3 loop: CAWSVGSNYGYTF. As DNA, the CDR3 is TGTGCCTGGAGTGTAGGCTCGAACTATGGCTACACCTTC. This chain joins TRBV30 and TRBJ1-2, with unresolved D. Germline lookup yields CDR1 GTSNPN and CDR2 SVGIG (reference sequence). The CDR3 covers 13 residues. Deletions cut 0 bases from V and 2 bases from J, with 7 bases between.

J is TRBJ2-2 and V is TRBV5-1, with 7 bases identical to TRBD2. Germline CDR1 reads SGHRS; CDR2 reads YFSETQ. Trimming took 7 bases from V and 1 from J; bases not matched to a gene: 10. The CDR3 totals 16 residues. CDR3 protein: CASLLLAGMNTGELFF. The CDR3 DNA follows: TGCGCCAGCCTCCTTTTAGCGGGCATGAACACCGGGGAGCTGTTTTTT.

This chain uses TRBV7-8 with TRBJ1-2, with D perhaps TRBD1 (5 bases). The CDR3 runs to 15 residues. CDR1 is SGHVS and CDR2 is FQNEAQ in the germline V gene. The V end was cut by 5 bases, the J end by 6 bases, with 19 bases between. In DNA form, the CDR3 reads TGTGCCAGCAGCCCATGGGGGGGAGCGGGCGATGGCTACACCTTC. It is translated as CASSPWGGAGDGYTF.

This clone was found once. The chain is built from TRBV11-3 and TRBJ2-2; possible D gene TRBD1, 6 bases. From germline, CDR1 is SGHNT and CDR2 YENEEA. Trimming pared 0 bases from V and 1 base from J, leaving 6 bases between. This CDR3 has 15 amino acids. The CDR3 DNA reads TGTGCCAGCAGCTTAGAGGGACAGAACACCGGGGAGCTGTTTTTT. Translating gives CASSLEGQNTGELFF.

The rearrangement uses TRBV24-1 and TRBJ1-5, with D possibly being TRBD1 (6 bases). Trimming shortened V by 7 bases and J by 2 bases, and 8 bases separated the two germline ends. The CDR3 is 13 amino acids. Germline CDR1 and CDR2: KGHDR and SFDVKD. The CDR3 loop is CATRQGGNQPQHF. The CDR3 DNA is TGTGCCACCAGACAGGGAGGCAATCAGCCCCAGCATTTT.

This rearrangement joins TRBV5-5 to TRBJ1-3; 9 bases align to TRBD1. Germline trimming cut 4 bases from V and 0 bases from J; bases unmatched to any gene: 11. Germline V CDR1 and CDR2: SGHKS, YYEKEE (reference sequence). CDR3 size: 18 residues. CDR3: CASSQSGTGWYSGNTIYF. The CDR3 DNA follows: TGTGCCAGCAGCCAGTCCGGGACAGGGTGGTACTCTGGAAACACCATATATTTT. The full variable domain, in which reference TRBV5-5 and TRBJ1-3 provide the parts outside the CDR3, is DAGVTQSPTHLIKTRGQQVTLRCSPISGHKSVSWYQQVLGQGPQFIFQYYEKEERGRGNFPDRFSARQFPNYSSELNVNALLLGDSALYLCASSQSGTGWYSGNTIYFGEGSWLTVV.

V and J are TRBV7-8 and TRBJ1-2; 7 bases fit TRBD1. The V and J ends lost 5 bases and 5 bases, in that order; junction bases with no gene match: 8. Germline-derived CDR1 and CDR2 are SGHVS and FQNEAQ. The CDR3 runs to 14 residues. CDR3 protein: CASSQSQGEYGYTF. CDR3 nucleotides: TGTGCCAGCAGCCAAAGTCAGGGGGAATATGGCTACACCTTC.

This chain connects TRBV12-3 or TRBV12-4 to TRBJ2-1; D assignment may be TRBD1 or TRBD2 (5 bases each). V was trimmed by 6 bases and J by 6 bases, leaving 12 bases between them. The CDR3 runs 13 residues. The CDR3 protein is CASRGTQINEQFF. The CDR3 bases are TGTGCCAGCAGAGGGACCCAAATCAATGAGCAGTTCTTC.

The chain employs TRBV2 and TRBJ1-4; D is possibly TRBD1 (6 bases). From germline, CDR1 is SNHLY and CDR2 FYNNEI. This CDR3 has 16 residues. Trimming removed 7 bases from V and 4 bases from J, with 19 bases in between. The CDR3 sequence: CASTRTESIFNEKLFF. CDR3 DNA: TGTGCCAGCACTAGGACAGAAAGTATTTTTAATGAAAAACTGTTTTTT.

In its sample, this clone was seen once. This chain connects TRBV9 to TRBJ2-2; D gene unclear. The CDR3 is made up of 17 amino acids. Germline V gene sequence: CDR1 SGDLS, CDR2 YYNGEE. V was pared by 0 bases and J by 1 base, with 13 bases between. The CDR3, as DNA: TGTGCCAGCAGCGTAGGTCTGCGCCAGCTGAACACCGGGGAGCTGTTTTTT. Translated, it gives CASSVGLRQLNTGELFF. The full variable domain, completed using reference TRBV9 and TRBJ2-2, is DSGVTQTPKHLITATGQRVTLRCSPRSGDLSVYWYQQSLDQGLQFLIQYYNGEERAKGNILERFSAQQFPDLHSELNLSSLELGDSALYFCASSVGLRQLNTGELFFGEGSRLTVL.

The V gene is TRBV10-3, the J gene TRBJ1-1, with unresolved D. The V gene lost 0 bases and the J gene lost 3 bases, with 11 bases spanning the gap. The CDR3 loop spans 15 amino acids. Germline CDR1 is ENHRY and CDR2 is SYGVKD. The CDR3, as DNA: TGTGCCATCAGTGAGTCTTGGGCTAGGGACACTGAAGCTTTCTTT. This translates into CAISESWARDTEAFF.

V gene TRBV2 combines with J gene TRBJ1-6; no reliable D call. Trimming took 6 bases from V and 9 from J, leaving 15 bases between them. The germline CDR1 and CDR2 sequences are SNHLY and FYNNEI. The CDR3 loop spans 14 amino acids. The CDR3 DNA reads TGTGCCAGCAGCCTACGGACTTTCGGTTCACCCCTCCACTTT. This encodes CASSLRTFGSPLHF.

This CDR3 is CASSLVGSDTEAFF. In DNA form, the CDR3 reads TGCGCCAGCAGCTTGGTAGGGTCGGACACTGAAGCTTTCTTT. V usage is TRBV5-1 and J usage is TRBJ1-1; D unclear. The CDR3 runs to 14 residues. Germline CDR1 SGHRS, CDR2 YFSETQ. Trimming left V 0 bases short and J 3 bases short, with 9 bases between.

The rearrangement uses TRBV7-3 and TRBJ2-3, with D perhaps matching TRBD2 (6 bases). Between the trimmed V and J ends, which lost 5 bases and 8 bases, there was a span of 20 bases. In germline, CDR1 is SGHTA, CDR2 FQGTGA. The CDR3 is 15 residues long. The CDR3 here is CASSLSTGGGGTQYF. The CDR3 DNA follows: TGTGCCAGCAGCCTTTCGACCGGGGGAGGAGGTACGCAGTATTTT. The full variable domain, with the rest looked up from reference TRBV7-3 and TRBJ2-3, is GAGVSQTPSNKVTEKGKYVELRCDPISGHTALYWYRQSLGQGPEFLIYFQGTGAADDSGLPNDRFFAVRPEGSVSTLKIQRTERGDSAVYLCASSLSTGGGGTQYFGPGTRLTVL.

V and J are TRBV7-8 and TRBJ2-7, with 14 positions matching TRBD2. CDR1 is SGHVS and CDR2 is FQNEAQ in the germline V gene. J gave up 2 bases and V 5 bases, and 2 bases lay outside the gene matches. This CDR3 is 15 amino acids long. The CDR3 coding sequence is TGTGCCAGCAGCCAGGGACTAGCGGGGGCCTACGAGCAGTACTTC. Translating gives CASSQGLAGAYEQYF.

This clone was seen only once. The chain has TRBV7-6 and TRBJ2-7; possibly TRBD2 for D (6 bases). The CDR3 runs to 16 residues. Trimming stripped 4 bases from V and 4 bases from J, with 20 bases between. Germline loops: CDR1 SGHVS, CDR2 FNYEAQ. Here the CDR3 reads CASSSGGVSGRYEQYF. The CDR3, as DNA: TGTGCCAGCAGCTCCGGAGGGGTGAGCGGCCGGTACGAGCAGTACTTC. The entire variable domain, with the rest obtained from reference TRBV7-6 and TRBJ2-7, is as follows: GAGVSQSPRYKVTKRGQDVALRCDPISGHVSLYWYRQALGQGPEFLTYFNYEAQQDKSGLPNDRFSAERPEGSISTLTIQRTEQRDSAMYRCASSSGGVSGRYEQYFGPGTRLTVT.

The J gene is TRBJ2-7, the V gene TRBV5-1; unclear D gene. The ends were cut back, 0 bases at V and 1 base at J, with 14 bases in the middle. Looked up from germline, CDR1 is SGHRS and CDR2 is YFSETQ. This CDR3 has 16 residues. The CDR3 DNA reads TGCGCCAGCAGCTTGGGTTACGGAGACGGATCCTACGAGCAGTACTTC. It translates to CASSLGYGDGSYEQYF.

The J gene is TRBJ2-7, the V gene TRBV7-9; D not resolved. Germline CDR1 SEHNR, CDR2 FQNEAQ (reference sequence). The V end was cut by 4 bases, the J end by 3 bases, with 16 bases between. The CDR3 loop spans 15 amino acids. The chain's CDR3 is CASSSRTDPHYEQYF. The CDR3 bases are TGTGCCAGCAGCTCACGGACGGATCCTCACTACGAGCAGTACTTC.

The V call is TRBV27, the J call TRBJ1-5; tentative D call: TRBD1 (5 bases). The germline V and J ends were trimmed by 2 bases and 9 bases, with 17 bases remaining between them. Per germline, CDR1 MNHEY and CDR2 SMNVEV (reference sequence). The CDR3 totals 15 residues. The CDR3 nucleotides read TGTGCCAGCAGTTTAAGGGAGGGGACGGGATTGCCCCAGCATTTT. Its translation is CASSLREGTGLPQHF.

The chain couples TRBV10-3 to TRBJ2-3; 11 positions agree with TRBD2. Trimming at V came to 6 bases and at J to 1 base, leaving 3 bases not matched to a gene. The CDR3 is 15 amino acids. The V gene's germline CDR1 is ENHRY and CDR2 SYGVKD. The CDR3 reads CAISPTSGGTDTQYF. In nucleotides, the CDR3 is TGTGCCATCAGCCCGACTAGCGGGGGCACAGATACGCAGTATTTT.

V is TRBV19 and J is TRBJ1-2, with a weak D call TRBD1 (6 bases). The germline CDR1 and CDR2 sequences are LNHDA and SQIVND (reference sequence). V was shortened by 8 bases and J by 4 bases, with 14 bases between the two germline ends. The CDR3 consists of 13 residues. This chain's CDR3 is CASRRGGTYGYTF. The CDR3 nucleotides are TGTGCCAGTCGTCGAGGGGGTACCTATGGCTACACCTTC.

V is TRBV5-1 and J is TRBJ1-4, with 7 positions matching TRBD1. The CDR3 is 15 amino acids. V dropped 4 bases and J dropped 12; count of bases not matched to a gene: 15. The V gene's germline CDR1 is SGHRS and CDR2 YFSETQ. Written as DNA, the CDR3 is TGCGCCAGCAGCCCCTCAGGGGGGACCAACCCAGAACTGTTTTTT. Encoded protein: CASSPSGGTNPELFF.

The rearrangement joins TRBV11-3 to TRBJ2-2; either TRBD1 or TRBD2 may fit D (6 bases each). Germline assignment: CDR1 SGHNT and CDR2 YENEEA. Between the trimmed V and J ends, which lost 3 bases and 5 bases, there was a span of 13 bases. The CDR3 loop spans 15 amino acids. The CDR3 bases are TGTGCCAGCAGCTTTGAAGGAGGGGGGACCGGGGAGCTGTTTTTT. It yields the protein CASSFEGGGTGELFF.

The sample holds a few counts of this clone. The chain is built from TRBV2 and TRBJ2-1; D possibly corresponds to TRBD2 (6 bases). Germline lookup yields CDR1 SNHLY and CDR2 FYNNEI. The CDR3 contains 12 residues. The germline V and J ends were trimmed by 4 bases and 9 bases, with 10 bases remaining between them. The CDR3 nucleotides are TGTGCCAGCAGTGCTAGCGTCCTTGAGCAGTTCTTC. Protein: CASSASVLEQFF.

The rearrangement uses TRBV7-8 and TRBJ2-3, with no clear D. Germline V gene sequence: CDR1 SGHVS, CDR2 FQNEAQ. This CDR3 spans 14 amino acids. Trimming took 5 bases from V and 2 from J, leaving 11 bases between them. The CDR3 sequence is CASSQRATTDTQYF. In DNA, the CDR3 is TGTGCCAGCAGCCAACGAGCGACCACAGATACGCAGTATTTT. The whole variable domain, filled in from reference TRBV7-8 and TRBJ2-3, reads GAGVSQSPRYKVAKRGQDVALRCDPISGHVSLFWYQQALGQGPEFLTYFQNEAQLDKSGLPSDRFFAERPEGSVSTLKIQRTQQEDSAVYLCASSQRATTDTQYFGPGTRLTVL.

For the CDR3, the DNA is TGTGCCAGCAGCCGAGACGACAATGAGCAGTTCTTC. This encodes CASSRDDNEQFF. V usage is TRBV9 and J usage is TRBJ2-1; D remains ambiguous. The length of the CDR3 is 12 residues. V was cut by 4 bases and J by 5 bases, with 7 bases left in between. The germline CDR1 and CDR2 sequences are SGDLS and YYNGEE.

This clone was detected only once. The V call is TRBV18, the J call TRBJ1-1, with D unresolved. Germline V gene lookup returns CDR1 KGHSH and CDR2 LQKENI. V was pared by 1 base and J by 3 bases, with 9 bases between. This CDR3 has 14 residues. The CDR3 here is CASSPQERYTEAFF. DNA of the CDR3: TGTGCCAGCTCACCACAGGAGAGGTACACTGAAGCTTTCTTT.

The gene calls are TRBV7-9 and TRBJ1-5; no reliable D call. Trimming took 5 bases from V and 7 from J, leaving 15 bases between them. From germline, CDR1 is SEHNR and CDR2 FQNEAQ (reference sequence). The CDR3 has 14 residues. CDR3 sequence reads: CASSHEWAGQPQHF. As DNA, the CDR3 is TGTGCCAGCAGCCACGAATGGGCCGGCCAGCCCCAGCATTTT.

The V gene is TRBV5-4, the J gene TRBJ1-2, with D maybe TRBD1 (5 bases). Germline V gene lookup returns CDR1 SGHNT and CDR2 YYREEE (reference sequence). CDR3 length: 15 residues. With 2 bases removed from V and 2 bases from J, the gap between germline ends came to 13 bases. The CDR3 DNA sequence: TGTGCCAGCAGCTTTCCCGGGGACTTCAACTATGGCTACACCTTC. This codes for CASSFPGDFNYGYTF.